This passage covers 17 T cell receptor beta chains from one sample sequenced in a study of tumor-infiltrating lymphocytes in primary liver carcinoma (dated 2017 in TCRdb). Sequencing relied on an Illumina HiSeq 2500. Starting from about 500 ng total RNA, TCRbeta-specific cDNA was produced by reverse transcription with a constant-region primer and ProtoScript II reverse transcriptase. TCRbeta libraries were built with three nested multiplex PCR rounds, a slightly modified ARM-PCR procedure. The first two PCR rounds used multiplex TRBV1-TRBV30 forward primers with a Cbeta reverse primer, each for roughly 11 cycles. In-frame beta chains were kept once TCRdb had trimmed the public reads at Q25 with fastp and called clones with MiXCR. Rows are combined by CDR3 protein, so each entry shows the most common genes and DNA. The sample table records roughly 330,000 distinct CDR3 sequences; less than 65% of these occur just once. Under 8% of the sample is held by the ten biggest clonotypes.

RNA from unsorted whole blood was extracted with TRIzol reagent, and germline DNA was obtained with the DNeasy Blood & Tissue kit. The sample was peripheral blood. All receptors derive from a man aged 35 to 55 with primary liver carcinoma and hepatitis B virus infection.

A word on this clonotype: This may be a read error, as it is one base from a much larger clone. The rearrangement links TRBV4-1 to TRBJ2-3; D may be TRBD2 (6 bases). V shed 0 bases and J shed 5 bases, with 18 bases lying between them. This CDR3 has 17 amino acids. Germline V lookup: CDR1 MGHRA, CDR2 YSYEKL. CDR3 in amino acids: CASSQDPPGSDIDTQYF. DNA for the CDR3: TGCGCCAGCAGCCAAGACCCACCCGGGAGTGACATAGATACGCAGTATTTT.

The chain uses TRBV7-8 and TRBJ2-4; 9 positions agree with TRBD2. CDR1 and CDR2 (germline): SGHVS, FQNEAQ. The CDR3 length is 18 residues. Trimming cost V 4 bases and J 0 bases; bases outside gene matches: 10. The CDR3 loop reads CASSSTASGTLAKNIQYF. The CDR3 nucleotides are TGTGCCAGCAGCTCAACCGCTAGCGGGACTTTAGCCAAAAACATTCAGTACTTC.

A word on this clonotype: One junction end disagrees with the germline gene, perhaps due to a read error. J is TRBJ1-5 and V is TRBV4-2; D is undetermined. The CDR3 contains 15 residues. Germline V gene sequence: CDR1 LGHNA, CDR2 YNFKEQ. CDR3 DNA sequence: TGTGCCATCAGCCAAAATCTACAGTCAAATCAGCCCCAGCATTTT. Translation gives CAISQNLQSNQPQHF.

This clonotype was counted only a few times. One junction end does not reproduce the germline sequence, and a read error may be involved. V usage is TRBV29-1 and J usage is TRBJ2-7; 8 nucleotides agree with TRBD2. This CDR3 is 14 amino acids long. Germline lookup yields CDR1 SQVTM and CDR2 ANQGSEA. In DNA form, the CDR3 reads TGCAGCGTCATCAGTCAGCGGGGGACCTACGGGCAGTACTTC. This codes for CSVISQRGTYGQYF.

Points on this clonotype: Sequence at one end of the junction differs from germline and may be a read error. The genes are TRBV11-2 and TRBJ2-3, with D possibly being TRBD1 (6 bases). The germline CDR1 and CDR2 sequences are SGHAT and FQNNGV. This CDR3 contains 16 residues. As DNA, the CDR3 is TGTGCCAGTAGCTTAATGGAGACAGGACTCATAGATACGCAGTATTTT. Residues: CASSLMETGLIDTQYF.

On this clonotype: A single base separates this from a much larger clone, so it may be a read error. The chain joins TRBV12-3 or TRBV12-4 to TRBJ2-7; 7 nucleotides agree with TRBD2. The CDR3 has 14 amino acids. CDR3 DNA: TGTGCCAGCAGGATGGGCGGGAGCTCCTGCGAGCAGTACTTC. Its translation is CASRMGGSSCEQYF.

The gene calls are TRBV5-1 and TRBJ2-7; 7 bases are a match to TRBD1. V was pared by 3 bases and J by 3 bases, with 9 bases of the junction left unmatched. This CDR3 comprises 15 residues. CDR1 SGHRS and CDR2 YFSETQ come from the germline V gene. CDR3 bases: TGCGCCAGCAGCTGGACCACTGGGACAGACTACGAGCAGTACTTC. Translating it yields CASSWTTGTDYEQYF.

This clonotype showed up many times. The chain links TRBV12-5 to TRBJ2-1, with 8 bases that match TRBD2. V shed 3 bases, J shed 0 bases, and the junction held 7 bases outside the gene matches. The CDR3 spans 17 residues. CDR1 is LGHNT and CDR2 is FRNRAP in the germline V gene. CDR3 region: CASGFAGGPSSYNEQFF. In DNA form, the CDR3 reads TGTGCTAGTGGTTTTGCGGGAGGTCCGAGCTCCTACAATGAGCAGTTCTTC.

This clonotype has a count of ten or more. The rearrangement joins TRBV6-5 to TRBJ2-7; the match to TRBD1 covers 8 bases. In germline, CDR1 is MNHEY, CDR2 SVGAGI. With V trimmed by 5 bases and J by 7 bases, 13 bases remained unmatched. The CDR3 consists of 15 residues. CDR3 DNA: TGTGCCAGCAGTCGAGTTGACAGGGGACCTCTAGAGCAGTACTTC. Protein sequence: CASSRVDRGPLEQYF.

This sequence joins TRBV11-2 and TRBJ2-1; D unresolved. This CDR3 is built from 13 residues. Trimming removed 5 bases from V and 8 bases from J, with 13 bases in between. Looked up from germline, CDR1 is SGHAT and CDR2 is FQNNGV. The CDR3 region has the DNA TGTGCCAGCAGCCAATTGGTGGGCGATGAGCAGTTCTTC. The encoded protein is CASSQLVGDEQFF. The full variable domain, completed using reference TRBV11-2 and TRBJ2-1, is EAGVAQSPRYKIIEKRQSVAFWCNPISGHATLYWYQQILGQGPKLLIQFQNNGVVDDSQLPKDRFSAERLKGVDSTLKIQPAKLEDSAVYLCASSQLVGDEQFFGPGTRLTVL.

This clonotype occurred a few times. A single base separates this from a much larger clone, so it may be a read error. In nucleotides, the CDR3 is TGCACCAGCAGCCTCAAGGCCACAGGGGGAGGCGAGCAGTACTTC. Its translation: CTSSLKATGGGEQYF. The chain carries TRBV4-1 and TRBJ2-7; 8 nucleotides align to TRBD1. Germline assignment: CDR1 MGHRA and CDR2 YSYEKL. The CDR3 extends over 15 amino acids.

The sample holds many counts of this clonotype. CDR3 nucleotides: TGTGCCAGCAGTAAGACAGCTACCGGGGAGCTGTTTTTT. This gives the protein CASSKTATGELFF. The chain has TRBV12-3 or TRBV12-4 and TRBJ2-2; D might be TRBD1 (5 bases). With 5 bases removed from V and 5 bases from J, the gap between germline ends came to 9 bases. The CDR3 length is 13 residues.

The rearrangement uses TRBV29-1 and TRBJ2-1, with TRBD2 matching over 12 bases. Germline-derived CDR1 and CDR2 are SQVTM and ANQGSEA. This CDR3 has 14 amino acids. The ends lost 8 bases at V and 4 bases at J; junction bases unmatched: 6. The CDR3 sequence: CSRATSGGYNEQFF. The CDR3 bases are TGCAGCAGGGCGACTAGCGGGGGATACAATGAGCAGTTCTTC.

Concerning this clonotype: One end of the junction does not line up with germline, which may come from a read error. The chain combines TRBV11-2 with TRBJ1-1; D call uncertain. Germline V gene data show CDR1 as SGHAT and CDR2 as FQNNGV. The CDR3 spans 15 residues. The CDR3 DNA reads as TGTGCCAGCAGCTTAGCGGCAGGCAGTAACATTGAAGCTTTCTTT. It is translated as CASSLAAGSNIEAFF.

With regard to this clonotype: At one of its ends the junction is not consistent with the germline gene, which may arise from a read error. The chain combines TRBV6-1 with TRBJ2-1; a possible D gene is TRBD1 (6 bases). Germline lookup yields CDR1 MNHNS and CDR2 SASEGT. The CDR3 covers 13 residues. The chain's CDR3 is CVSTGHNYNAQFF. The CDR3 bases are TGTGTCAGCACGGGACATAACTACAATGCGCAGTTCTTC.

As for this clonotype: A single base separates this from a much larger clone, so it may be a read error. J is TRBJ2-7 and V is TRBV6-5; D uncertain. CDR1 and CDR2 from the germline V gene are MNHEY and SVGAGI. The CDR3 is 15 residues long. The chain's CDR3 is CASSHSRQYSYEQYF. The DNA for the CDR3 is TGTGCCAGCAGTCACTCTCGGCAGTACTCCTACGAGCAGTACTTC.

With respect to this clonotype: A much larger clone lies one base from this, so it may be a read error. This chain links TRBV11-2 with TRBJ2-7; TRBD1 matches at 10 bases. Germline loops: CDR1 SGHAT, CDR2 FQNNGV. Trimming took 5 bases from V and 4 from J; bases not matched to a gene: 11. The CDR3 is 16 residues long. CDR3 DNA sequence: TGTGCCAGCAGCCGCACCGGGACAGGGGCGTTATACGAGCAGTACTTC. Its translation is CASSRTGTGALYEQYF.